This T cell receptor beta chain emerged from a study of beta chain features in type 1 diabetes. A remark on this clone: Its matching antigen is unknown.

This CDR3 comprises 15 residues. Germline V gives CDR1 SNHLY, CDR2 FYNNEI. The V segment lost 6 bases and the J segment 8 bases; nucleotides outside the gene matches: 12. Each of the CD4+ naive, central memory, regulatory and stem cell-like memory populations was sorted via CD45RO/CCR7/CD25/CD127/CD95/CD27. Each sorted fraction was over 95% pure. The sequenced template was cDNA made from the entire isolated RNA. Produced via immunoSEQ multiplex PCR; TCRdb's table is partial and in-frame only. The data hold 300,000 to 400,000 clones, with 8.5% to 10% observed a single time. Whole-study results and caveats: Patients with type 1 diabetes showed fewer VDJ junction insertions and more deletions. A potential influence of HLA type upon TCRB rearrangement remained unresolved herein. Significant though moderate, a shortening of TCRB CDR3s appeared in all four CD4+ subsets of Type 1 diabetes patients.

The receptor was isolated from a man aged 30 to 45 with type 1 diabetes. The sequencing sample was made of central memory CD4+ T cells from blood. The chain links TRBV2 to TRBJ1-2; 10 nucleotides match TRBD1. The DNA of the CDR3 is TGTGCCAGCAGAGAGGGGGACAGGGGCCGCGAGGGCTACACCTTC. This sequence encodes CASREGDRGREGYTF.